The 22 T cell receptor beta chains listed next were all sequenced from one sample in a study of blood T cell repertoires in COVID-19. TCRdb's copy holds only in-frame clones and misses some; the assay was immunoSEQ multiplex PCR. The table has some 400,000 clones, 85% to 90% seen once; the top ten hold around 1.1%. The sample comprised PBMCs or T cells enriched from blood (not recorded which). Every receptor here comes from a man under 40 who had recovered from COVID-19.

This chain links TRBV18 with TRBJ2-1, with 14 bases fitting TRBD2. This CDR3 is built from 17 residues. Trimming took 3 bases from V and 7 from J; bases not matched to a gene: 8. Germline-derived CDR1 and CDR2 are KGHSH and LQKENI. The chain's CDR3 is CASSPSGTSGSLNEQFF. DNA for the CDR3: TGTGCCAGCTCACCCTCCGGGACTAGCGGGAGTTTAAATGAGCAGTTCTTC.

This chain uses TRBV19 with TRBJ2-1, with a weak D call TRBD1 (7 bases). This CDR3 is 15 amino acids long. Germline assignment: CDR1 LNHDA and CDR2 SQIVND (reference sequence). Trimming took off 9 bases at V and 4 bases at J, with 19 bases between the two ends. DNA of the CDR3: TGTGCCAGCTCTCAAGGAGGGGGCCTTTACAATGAGCAGTTCTTC. This codes for CASSQGGGLYNEQFF.

This clone is a singleton in its sample. CDR3: CASSQARNYGYTF. CDR3 sequence (DNA): TGTGCCAGCAGCCAAGCCAGGAACTATGGCTACACCTTC. The chain uses TRBV14 and TRBJ1-2; D remains unclear. Germline V gene data show CDR1 as SGHDN and CDR2 as FVKESK. The CDR3 is 13 residues long. The germline V and J ends were trimmed by 1 base and 2 bases, with 5 bases remaining between them.

The chain couples TRBV19 to TRBJ2-7; 7 bases agree with TRBD1. The CDR3 totals 15 residues. Unmatched junction bases numbered 11, after V lost 9 bases and J lost 0 bases. The germline V gene has CDR1 LNHDA and CDR2 SQIVND (reference sequence). CDR3 sequence (DNA): TGTGCCAGATCCCCCGGGACAGCCGACTCCTACGAGCAGTACTTC. Residues: CARSPGTADSYEQYF.

The rearrangement joins TRBV6-1 to TRBJ1-5; 11 bases align to TRBD1. CDR1 is MNHNS, CDR2 SASEGT, per germline. The V segment lost 1 base and the J segment 6 bases; nucleotides outside the gene matches: 5. This CDR3 region has 16 residues. The CDR3 loop is CASSEVDRGRFQPQHF. The CDR3 DNA sequence: TGTGCCAGCAGTGAAGTGGACAGGGGGCGTTTTCAGCCCCAGCATTTT.

The chain uses TRBV5-5 and TRBJ2-2; 7 bases map to TRBD2. The length of the CDR3 is 17 residues. Germline values: CDR1 SGHKS, CDR2 YYEKEE (reference sequence). J gave up 0 bases and V 2 bases, and 7 bases lay outside the gene matches. The CDR3 coding sequence is TGTGCCAGCAGCTTACGACTGAGCGGGACGAACACCGGGGAGCTGTTTTTT. The encoded protein is CASSLRLSGTNTGELFF.

The V and J genes are TRBV19 and TRBJ2-7; D is possibly TRBD1 (7 bases). CDR3 length: 14 amino acids. Germline-derived CDR1 and CDR2 are LNHDA and SQIVND (reference sequence). V lost 3 bases, J lost 4 bases, and 13 bases lay in between. DNA of the CDR3: TGTGCCAGTAGTATCAGGGGGGATTTGTACGAGCAGTACTTC. This codes for CASSIRGDLYEQYF.

CDR3: CASSLGSNYEQYF. Here the CDR3 DNA reads TGTGCCAGCAGTTTAGGGAGTAACTACGAGCAGTACTTC. The genes are TRBV27 and TRBJ2-7, with D possibly matching TRBD2 (5 bases). The V gene's germline CDR1 is MNHEY and CDR2 SMNVEV (reference sequence). Between the trimmed V and J ends, which lost 2 bases and 3 bases, there was a span of 8 bases. The CDR3 runs to 13 residues.

V gene TRBV5-1 combines with J gene TRBJ2-7; 16 nucleotides agree with TRBD2. Germline V CDR1 and CDR2: SGHRS, YFSETQ. Unmatched junction bases numbered 12, after V lost 7 bases and J lost 2 bases. This CDR3 contains 18 residues. The CDR3 region has the DNA TGCGCCAGCCGGAGGGGACTAGCGGGAGGGCCGGTTACCTACGAGCAGTACTTC. This codes for CASRRGLAGGPVTYEQYF. The full variable domain, with the rest looked up from reference TRBV5-1 and TRBJ2-7, is KAGVTQTPRYLIKTRGQQVTLSCSPISGHRSVSWYQQTPGQGLQFLFEYFSETQRNKGNFPGRFSGRQFSNSRSEMNVSTLELGDSALYLCASRRGLAGGPVTYEQYFGPGTRLTVT.

This clone was seen a handful of times. This chain uses TRBV25-1 with TRBJ1-2, with a possible D match to TRBD1 (6 bases). Germline V gene lookup returns CDR1 MGHDK and CDR2 SYGVNS. The CDR3 length is 13 residues. V was clipped by 3 bases and J by 8 bases, with 13 bases between them. CDR3 bases: TGTGCCAGCAGTGACGGCAGGGGAAGAGGCTACACCTTC. Translation: CASSDGRGRGYTF.

The chain carries TRBV6-6 and TRBJ1-1, with D maybe TRBD1 (5 bases). V was trimmed by 7 bases and J by 1 base, leaving 16 bases between them. Germline V gene data show CDR1 as MNHNY and CDR2 as SVGAGI (reference sequence). CDR3 length: 15 residues. As DNA, the CDR3 is TGTGCCAGCATAAGGGGTCAGGGTGGGAACACTGAAGCTTTCTTT. This encodes CASIRGQGGNTEAFF.

The rearrangement links TRBV9 to TRBJ1-1; 8 nucleotides align to TRBD1. V was clipped by 3 bases and J by 1 base; unmatched bases: 5. The CDR3 consists of 15 residues. The germline gives CDR1 SGDLS, CDR2 YYNGEE. The CDR3 DNA reads as TGTGCCAGCAGCGCCTTGGGACAGGCGAACACTGAAGCTTTCTTT. This encodes CASSALGQANTEAFF.

The chain has TRBV6-5 and TRBJ2-1, with D tentatively TRBD1 (5 bases). The ends were cut back, 5 bases at V and 2 bases at J, with 10 bases in the middle. This CDR3 spans 14 amino acids. From germline, CDR1 is MNHEY and CDR2 SVGAGI. Here the CDR3 DNA reads TGTGCCAGCAGTCCAGGGATGCCCTACAATGAGCAGTTCTTC. Amino acids: CASSPGMPYNEQFF.

Details on this clone: Other nucleotide sequences from this sample produce the same CDR3. The chain uses TRBV27 and TRBJ1-6, with D perhaps TRBD1 (5 bases). CDR3 length: 13 amino acids. Germline CDR1 reads MNHEY; CDR2 reads SMNVEV (reference sequence). The ends were cut back, 2 bases at V and 7 bases at J, with 6 bases in the middle. CDR3 in DNA: TGTGCCAGCAGTTTACAGGGAAATTCACCCCTCCACTTT. Translated: CASSLQGNSPLHF.

The chain has TRBV19 and TRBJ1-4; D gene unclear. V lost 5 bases to trimming and J lost 9 bases, with 7 bases between them. In germline, CDR1 is LNHDA, CDR2 SQIVND (reference sequence). This CDR3 spans 11 amino acids. The CDR3 is CASSREKKLFF. For the CDR3, the DNA is TGTGCCAGTAGTCGAGAGAAAAAACTGTTTTTT.

The chain carries TRBV10-2 and TRBJ2-3; D is ambiguous. Trimming stripped 3 bases from V and 2 bases from J, with 6 bases between. The CDR3 spans 13 residues. The V gene's germline CDR1 is WSHSY and CDR2 SAAADI. CDR3: CASSDGATDTQYF. The CDR3 bases are TGCGCCAGCAGTGACGGAGCCACAGATACGCAGTATTTT.

This clone showed up just a few times. CDR3 nucleotides: TGTGCCAGCAGCCCCCTGGAATCCCGAGGGGAGACCCAGTACTTC. Its translation is CASSPLESRGETQYF. The rearrangement uses TRBV14 and TRBJ2-5; a weak D match, TRBD2 (5 bases). V gave up 4 bases and J gave up 5 bases, with 17 bases separating them. CDR3 size: 15 residues. Germline values: CDR1 SGHDN, CDR2 FVKESK.

This clone turned up a few times. V and J are TRBV12-3 or TRBV12-4 and TRBJ1-2; D may be TRBD1 (5 bases). The V end lost 6 bases, the J end lost 4 bases, and 12 bases lay between the germline ends. The CDR3 is 13 residues long. The CDR3 loop is CASRGGDGYGYTF. The CDR3 nucleotides are TGTGCCAGCAGAGGAGGGGACGGCTATGGCTACACCTTC.

This chain joins TRBV2 and TRBJ2-2, with D perhaps matching TRBD1 (6 bases). Between the trimmed V and J ends, which lost 1 base and 0 bases, there was a span of 6 bases. CDR1 and CDR2 (germline): SNHLY, FYNNEI. The CDR3 is made up of 15 amino acids. The CDR3 spells CASSEGTANTGELFF. DNA for the CDR3: TGTGCCAGCAGTGAAGGGACAGCGAACACCGGGGAGCTGTTTTTT.

V and J are TRBV2 and TRBJ1-2, with 11 bases matching TRBD1. The J segment lost 1 base and the V segment lost 8 bases, leaving 9 bases of the junction unmatched. This CDR3 comprises 16 residues. Germline V gives CDR1 SNHLY, CDR2 FYNNEI. CDR3 amino acids: CASQGTGGPLNYGYTF. CDR3 sequence (DNA): TGTGCCAGCCAAGGGACAGGGGGTCCCCTTAACTATGGCTACACCTTC.

The V call is TRBV28, the J call TRBJ2-7, with 7 nucleotides matching TRBD1. Germline lookup yields CDR1 MDHEN and CDR2 SYDVKM. V lost 5 bases to trimming and J lost 3 bases; unmatched junction nucleotides: 7. This CDR3 contains 14 residues. CDR3 nucleotides: TGTGCCAGCAGTCCGACCCGGGACAGCTACGAGCAGTACTTC. This sequence encodes CASSPTRDSYEQYF. The variable domain in full, completed from reference TRBV28 and TRBJ2-7, reads DVKVTQSSRYLVKRTGEKVFLECVQDMDHENMFWYRQDPGLGLRLIYFSYDVKMKEKGDIPEGYSVSREKKERFSLILESASTNQTSMYLCASSPTRDSYEQYFGPGTRLTVT.

V usage is TRBV5-4 and J usage is TRBJ2-7; D not resolved. The CDR3 is 14 amino acids. V gave up 0 bases and J gave up 2 bases, with 9 bases separating them. Germline CDR1 is SGHNT and CDR2 is YYREEE (reference sequence). The CDR3 reads CASSLDSRTYEQYF. CDR3 in DNA: TGTGCCAGCAGCTTGGACAGCCGAACCTACGAGCAGTACTTC.